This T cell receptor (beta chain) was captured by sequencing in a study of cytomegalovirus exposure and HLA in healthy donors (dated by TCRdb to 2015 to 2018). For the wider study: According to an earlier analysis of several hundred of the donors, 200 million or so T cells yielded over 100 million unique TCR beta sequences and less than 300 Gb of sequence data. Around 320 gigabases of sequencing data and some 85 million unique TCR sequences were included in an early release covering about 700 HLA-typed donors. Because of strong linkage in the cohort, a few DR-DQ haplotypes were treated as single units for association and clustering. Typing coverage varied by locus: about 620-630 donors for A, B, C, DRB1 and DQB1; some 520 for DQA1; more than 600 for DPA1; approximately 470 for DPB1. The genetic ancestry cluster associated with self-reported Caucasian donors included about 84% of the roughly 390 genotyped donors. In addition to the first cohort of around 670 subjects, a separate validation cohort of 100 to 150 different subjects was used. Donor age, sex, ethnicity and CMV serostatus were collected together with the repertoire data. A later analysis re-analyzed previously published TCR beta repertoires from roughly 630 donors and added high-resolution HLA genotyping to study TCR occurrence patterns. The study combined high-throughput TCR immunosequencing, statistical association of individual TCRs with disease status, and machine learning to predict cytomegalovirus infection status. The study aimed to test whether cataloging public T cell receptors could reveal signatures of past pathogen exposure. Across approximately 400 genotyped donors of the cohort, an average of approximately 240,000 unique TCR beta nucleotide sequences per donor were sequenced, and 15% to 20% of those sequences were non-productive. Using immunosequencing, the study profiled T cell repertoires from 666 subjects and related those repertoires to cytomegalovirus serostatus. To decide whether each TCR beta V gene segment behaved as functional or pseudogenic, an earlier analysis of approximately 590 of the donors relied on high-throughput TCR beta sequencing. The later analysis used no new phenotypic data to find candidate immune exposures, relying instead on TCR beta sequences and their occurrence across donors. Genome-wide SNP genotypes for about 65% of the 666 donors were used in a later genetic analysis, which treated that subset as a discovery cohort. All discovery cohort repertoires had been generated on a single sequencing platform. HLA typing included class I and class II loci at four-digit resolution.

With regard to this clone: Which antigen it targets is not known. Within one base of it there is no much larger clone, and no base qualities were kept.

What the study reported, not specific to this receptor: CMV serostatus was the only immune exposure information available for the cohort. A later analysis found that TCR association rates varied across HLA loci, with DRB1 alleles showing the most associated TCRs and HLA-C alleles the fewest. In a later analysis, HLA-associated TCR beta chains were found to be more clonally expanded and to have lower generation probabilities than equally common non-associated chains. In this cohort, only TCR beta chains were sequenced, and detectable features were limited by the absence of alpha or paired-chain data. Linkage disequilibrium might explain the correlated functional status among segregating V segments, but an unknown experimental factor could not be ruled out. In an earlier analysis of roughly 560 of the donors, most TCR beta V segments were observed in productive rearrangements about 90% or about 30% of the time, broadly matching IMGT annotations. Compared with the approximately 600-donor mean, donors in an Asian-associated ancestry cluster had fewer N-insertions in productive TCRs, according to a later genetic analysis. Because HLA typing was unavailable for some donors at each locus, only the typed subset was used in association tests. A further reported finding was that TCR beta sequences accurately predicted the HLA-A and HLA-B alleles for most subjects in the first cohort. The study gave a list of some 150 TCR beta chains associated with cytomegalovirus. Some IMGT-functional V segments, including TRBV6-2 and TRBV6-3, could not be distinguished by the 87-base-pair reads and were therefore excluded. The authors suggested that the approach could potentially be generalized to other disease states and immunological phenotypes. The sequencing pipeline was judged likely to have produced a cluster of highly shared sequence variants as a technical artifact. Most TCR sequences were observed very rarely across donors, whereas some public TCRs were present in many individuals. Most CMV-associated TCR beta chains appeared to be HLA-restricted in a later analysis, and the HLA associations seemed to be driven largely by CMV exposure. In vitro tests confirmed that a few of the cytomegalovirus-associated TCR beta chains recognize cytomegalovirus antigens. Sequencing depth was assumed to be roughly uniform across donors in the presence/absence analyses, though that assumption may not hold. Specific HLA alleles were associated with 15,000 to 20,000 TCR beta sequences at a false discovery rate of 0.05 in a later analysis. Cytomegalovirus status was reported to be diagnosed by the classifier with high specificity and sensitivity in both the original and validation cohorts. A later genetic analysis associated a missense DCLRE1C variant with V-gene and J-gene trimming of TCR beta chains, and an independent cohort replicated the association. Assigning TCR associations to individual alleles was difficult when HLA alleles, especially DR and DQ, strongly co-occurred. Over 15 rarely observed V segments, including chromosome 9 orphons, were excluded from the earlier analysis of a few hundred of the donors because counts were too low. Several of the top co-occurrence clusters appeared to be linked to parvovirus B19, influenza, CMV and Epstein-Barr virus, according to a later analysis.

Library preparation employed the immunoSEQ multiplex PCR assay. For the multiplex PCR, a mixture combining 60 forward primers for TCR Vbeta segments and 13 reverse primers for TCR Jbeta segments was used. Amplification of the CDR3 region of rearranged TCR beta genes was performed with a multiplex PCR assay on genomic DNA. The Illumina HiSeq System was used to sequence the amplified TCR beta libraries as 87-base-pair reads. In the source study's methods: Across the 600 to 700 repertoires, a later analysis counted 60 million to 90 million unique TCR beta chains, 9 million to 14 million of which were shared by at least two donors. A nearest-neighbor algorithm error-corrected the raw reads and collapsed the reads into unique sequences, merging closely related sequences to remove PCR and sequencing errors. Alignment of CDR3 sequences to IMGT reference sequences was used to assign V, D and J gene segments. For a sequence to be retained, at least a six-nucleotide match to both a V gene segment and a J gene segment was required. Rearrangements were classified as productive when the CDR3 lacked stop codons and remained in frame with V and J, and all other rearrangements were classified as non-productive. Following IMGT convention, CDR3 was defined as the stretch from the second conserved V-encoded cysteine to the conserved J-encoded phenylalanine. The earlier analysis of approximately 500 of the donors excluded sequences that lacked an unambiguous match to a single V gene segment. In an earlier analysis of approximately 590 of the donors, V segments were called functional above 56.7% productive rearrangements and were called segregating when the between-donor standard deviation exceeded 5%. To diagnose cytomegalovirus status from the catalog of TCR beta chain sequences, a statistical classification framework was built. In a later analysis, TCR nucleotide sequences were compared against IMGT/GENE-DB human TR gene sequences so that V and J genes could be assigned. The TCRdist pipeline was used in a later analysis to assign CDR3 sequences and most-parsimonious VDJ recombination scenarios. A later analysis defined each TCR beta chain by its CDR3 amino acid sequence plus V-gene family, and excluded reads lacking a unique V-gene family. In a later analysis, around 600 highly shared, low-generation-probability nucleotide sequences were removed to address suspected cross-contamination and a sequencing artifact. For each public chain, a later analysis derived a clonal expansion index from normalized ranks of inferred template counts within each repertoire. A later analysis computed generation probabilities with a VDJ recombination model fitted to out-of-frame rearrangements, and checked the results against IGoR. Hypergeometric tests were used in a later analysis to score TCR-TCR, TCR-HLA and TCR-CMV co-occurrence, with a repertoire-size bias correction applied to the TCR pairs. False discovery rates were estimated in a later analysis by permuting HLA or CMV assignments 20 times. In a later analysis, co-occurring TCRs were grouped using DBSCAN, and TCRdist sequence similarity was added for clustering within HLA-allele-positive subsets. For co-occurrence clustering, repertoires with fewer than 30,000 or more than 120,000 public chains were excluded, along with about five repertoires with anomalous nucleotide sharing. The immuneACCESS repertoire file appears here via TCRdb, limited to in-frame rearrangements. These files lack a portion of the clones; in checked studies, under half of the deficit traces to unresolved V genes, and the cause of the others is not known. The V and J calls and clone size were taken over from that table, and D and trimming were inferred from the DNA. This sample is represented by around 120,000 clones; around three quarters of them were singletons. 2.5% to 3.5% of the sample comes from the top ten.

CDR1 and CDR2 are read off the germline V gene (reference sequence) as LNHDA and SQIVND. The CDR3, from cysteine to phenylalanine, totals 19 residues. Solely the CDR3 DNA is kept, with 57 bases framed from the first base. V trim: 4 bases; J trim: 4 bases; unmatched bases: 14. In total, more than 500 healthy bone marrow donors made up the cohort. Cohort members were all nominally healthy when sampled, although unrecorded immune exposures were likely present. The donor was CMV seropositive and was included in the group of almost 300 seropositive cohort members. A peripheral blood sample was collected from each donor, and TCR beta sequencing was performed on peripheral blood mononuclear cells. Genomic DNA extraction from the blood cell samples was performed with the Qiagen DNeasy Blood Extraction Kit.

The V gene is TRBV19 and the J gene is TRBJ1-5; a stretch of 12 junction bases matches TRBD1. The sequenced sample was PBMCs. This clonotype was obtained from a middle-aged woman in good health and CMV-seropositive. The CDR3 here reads CASSKTGQGAWGGNQPQHF. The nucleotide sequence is TGTGCCAGTAGTAAAACGGGACAGGGGGCTTGGGGAGGGAATCAGCCCCAGCATTTT.